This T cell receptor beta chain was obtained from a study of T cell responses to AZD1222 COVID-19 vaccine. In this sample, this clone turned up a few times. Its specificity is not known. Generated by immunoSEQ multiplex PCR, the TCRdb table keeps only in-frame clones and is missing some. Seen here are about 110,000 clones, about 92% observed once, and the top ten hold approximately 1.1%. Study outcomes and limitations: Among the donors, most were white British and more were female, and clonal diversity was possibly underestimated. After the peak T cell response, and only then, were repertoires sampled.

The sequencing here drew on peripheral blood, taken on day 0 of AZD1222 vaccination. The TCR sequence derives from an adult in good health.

CDR3 loop: CASSPREHQPQHF. CDR3 DNA sequence: TGTGCCAGCTCACCACGTGAGCATCAGCCCCAGCATTTT. The gene calls are TRBV18 and TRBJ1-5; no firm D call. CDR1 and CDR2 (germline): KGHSH, LQKENI. The length of the CDR3 is 13 residues. The V gene lost 1 base and the J gene lost 5 bases, with 6 bases spanning the gap.